This T cell receptor (beta chain) was retrieved from a study of blood T cell repertoires in COVID-19. For the study at large: T cells, B-cell-depleted T cells, or PBMCs provided the cDNA or gDNA that served as material.

Libraries were prepared by immunoSEQ multiplex PCR; TCRdb keeps only in-frame clonotypes and omits some of them. The sample includes approximately 220,000 clones, roughly 88% seen only once; the top ten take around 26%. CDR3 length: 14 residues. The germline gives CDR1 MGHDK, CDR2 SYGVNS. J was trimmed by 4 bases and V by 8 bases; bases with no gene match: 4. The chain links TRBV25-1 to TRBJ2-1, with 11 bases fitting TRBD2. The TCR sequence derives from a middle-aged man with acute or convalescent COVID-19. The material sequenced was peripheral blood. The CDR3 here is CASGGTSGYNEQFF. The CDR3 DNA follows: TGTGCCAGCGGTGGGACTAGCGGTTACAATGAGCAGTTCTTC.